These 27 T cell receptor beta chains share one sample of origin, sequenced in a study of PD-1 and CTLA-4 blockade in melanoma. Clones were read by immunoSEQ multiplex PCR, and TCRdb kept only the in-frame ones, dropping some. Here the sample spans tens of thousands of clones, 88% being singletons. The sample consisted of CD8+ T cells from peripheral blood, taken before anti-PD-1 treatment. The receptors originated from a human donor with melanoma.

The gene calls are TRBV7-9 and TRBJ2-1; 7 bases match TRBD1. This CDR3 is 14 amino acids long. The V gene end was trimmed by 4 bases and the J gene end by 4 bases; junction bases not matched to a gene: 4. Germline lookup yields CDR1 SEHNR and CDR2 FQNEAQ (reference sequence). CDR3 nucleotides: TGTGCCAGCAGCTCTCGACAGGGATACAATGAGCAGTTCTTC. It specifies CASSSRQGYNEQFF.

The V call is TRBV3-1 (or the pseudogene TRBV3-2), the J call TRBJ2-3; TRBD2 aligns across 9 bases. The CDR3 is 14 amino acids. Trimming at V came to 4 bases and at J to 3 bases, leaving 2 bases not matched to a gene. Per the germline V gene, CDR1 is LGHDT and CDR2 is YNNKEL (reference sequence). In DNA form, the CDR3 reads TGTGCCAGCAGCCCGGGACTAGCTACAGATACGCAGTATTTT. It codes for CASSPGLATDTQYF.

This clone was seen only a few times. The chain is built from TRBV24-1 and TRBJ1-2; D unresolved. The length of the CDR3 is 14 residues. V lost 5 bases to trimming and J lost 3 bases, with 12 bases between them. Germline V gene sequence: CDR1 KGHDR, CDR2 SFDVKD. The CDR3 sequence is CATSGAQLDYGYTF. CDR3 nucleotides: TGTGCCACCAGTGGGGCCCAGCTTGACTATGGCTACACCTTC.

This clone was seen a single time. The genes are TRBV7-6 and TRBJ2-5; 7 positions match TRBD2. Germline assignment: CDR1 SGHVS and CDR2 FNYEAQ. This CDR3 has 13 amino acids. J gave up 2 bases and V 5 bases, and 2 bases lay outside the gene matches. This CDR3 is CASSAGVQETQYF. The CDR3 nucleotides are TGTGCCAGCAGCGCGGGAGTTCAAGAGACCCAGTACTTC.

The V gene is TRBV5-5, the J gene TRBJ2-5, with D possibly being TRBD2 (7 bases). Germline assignment: CDR1 SGHKS and CDR2 YYEKEE (reference sequence). V lost 1 base, J lost 1 base, and 17 bases lay in between. The CDR3 consists of 17 residues. The CDR3 nucleotides are TGTGCCAGCAGCTTGATATTAGGCGGGGGCTCCCAAGAGACCCAGTACTTC. Protein sequence: CASSLILGGGSQETQYF.

The chain employs TRBV5-5 and TRBJ1-3; D unresolved. Germline lookup yields CDR1 SGHKS and CDR2 YYEKEE (reference sequence). V was pared by 2 bases and J by 4 bases, with 4 bases between. The CDR3 length is 12 residues. CDR3 in DNA: TGTGCCAGCAGCTTCGAGGGAAACACCATATATTTT. It translates to CASSFEGNTIYF.

The chain joins TRBV5-4 to TRBJ2-2; D remains ambiguous. Germline V gene lookup returns CDR1 SGHNT and CDR2 YYREEE (reference sequence). Trimming shortened V by 0 bases and J by 3 bases, and 9 bases separated the two germline ends. This CDR3 has 15 amino acids. CDR3 protein: CASSLEKRDTGELFF. The CDR3 DNA reads as TGTGCCAGCAGCTTGGAAAAACGGGACACCGGGGAGCTGTTTTTT.

V and J are TRBV7-2 and TRBJ2-3, with TRBD2 identical over 9 bases. Germline CDR1 is SGHTA and CDR2 is FQGNSA. V gave up 5 bases and J gave up 7 bases; unmatched junction bases: 13. The CDR3 runs 16 residues. The CDR3 is CASSLRRGGGAHTQYF. Written as DNA, the CDR3 is TGTGCCAGCAGCCTTAGACGGGGCGGGGGGGCTCATACGCAGTATTTT.

The gene calls are TRBV18 and TRBJ1-1; TRBD1 aligns across 7 bases. Germline V gene sequence: CDR1 KGHSH, CDR2 LQKENI. Trimming at V came to 8 bases and at J to 3 bases, leaving 9 bases not matched to a gene. This CDR3 has 14 residues. The CDR3 is CASTHQGGDTEAFF. CDR3 coding DNA: TGTGCCAGCACCCACCAGGGGGGTGACACTGAAGCTTTCTTT.

There are a few counts of this clone. The chain has TRBV28 and TRBJ1-5; D is undetermined. Germline V gene lookup returns CDR1 MDHEN and CDR2 SYDVKM. This CDR3 region has 15 residues. Trimming removed 2 bases from V and 0 bases from J, with 8 bases in between. This CDR3 reads CASSLGLYSNQPQHF. The CDR3 DNA sequence: TGTGCCAGCAGTTTAGGATTATATAGCAATCAGCCCCAGCATTTT.

This chain links TRBV2 with TRBJ1-2; 9 nucleotides align to TRBD1. This CDR3 spans 16 amino acids. V was pared by 3 bases and J by 2 bases, with 7 bases of the junction left unmatched. Germline lookup yields CDR1 SNHLY and CDR2 FYNNEI. The CDR3 loop reads CASSDTPTGGNYGYTF. Here the CDR3 DNA reads TGTGCCAGCAGTGATACCCCGACAGGGGGAAACTATGGCTACACCTTC.

V gene TRBV4-3 combines with J gene TRBJ2-7, with 11 bases lining up with TRBD2. Germline-derived CDR1 and CDR2 are LGHNA and YSLEER. CDR3 size: 15 residues. V shed 4 bases and J 2 bases; nucleotides not matched to a gene: 4. The CDR3 DNA follows: TGCGCCAGCAGCCTCCGACTAGCGGGGACCTACGAGCAGTACTTC. Translated, it gives CASSLRLAGTYEQYF.

The V gene is TRBV23-1, the J gene TRBJ1-5, with D maybe TRBD1 (6 bases). TRBV23-1 is identified as an open reading frame with a role that is uncertain. V gave up 8 bases and J gave up 1 base, with 24 bases separating them. The CDR3 length is 18 residues. CDR3 sequence (DNA): TGCGCCAGCCGGATGGGTAATGGGGGGGCTGTAAGCAATCAGCCCCAGCATTTT. Its translation is CASRMGNGGAVSNQPQHF.

The rearrangement uses TRBV28 and TRBJ2-1, with D possibly TRBD1 on 6 matching bases. This CDR3 contains 17 residues. V gave up 4 bases and J gave up 2 bases, with 18 bases separating them. Germline values: CDR1 MDHEN, CDR2 SYDVKM. This chain's CDR3 is CASSSRQAGVAYNEQFF. CDR3 nucleotides: TGTGCCAGCAGTTCCCGCCAGGCAGGGGTCGCCTACAATGAGCAGTTCTTC.

The chain joins TRBV5-1 to TRBJ2-7; 10 nucleotides match TRBD2. The V segment lost 2 bases and the J segment 3 bases; nucleotides outside the gene matches: 5. Germline V gives CDR1 SGHRS, CDR2 YFSETQ. The CDR3 loop spans 15 amino acids. This CDR3 is CASSFSGGPDYEQYF. The CDR3 DNA reads TGCGCCAGCAGCTTTAGCGGGGGGCCCGACTACGAGCAGTACTTC.

This rearrangement joins TRBV6-5 to TRBJ1-1, with 8 nucleotides matching TRBD1. V dropped 2 bases and J dropped 1; count of bases not matched to a gene: 6. The germline V gene encodes CDR1 MNHEY and CDR2 SVGAGI. The CDR3 has 16 amino acids. As DNA, the CDR3 is TGTGCCAGCAGTTACGATATAGGGACAGGGAACACTGAAGCTTTCTTT. Translating it yields CASSYDIGTGNTEAFF.

This chain uses TRBV4-3 with TRBJ2-1, with TRBD2 matching 9 bases. Trimming removed 4 bases from V and 0 bases from J; junction bases left unmatched: 10. The germline gives CDR1 LGHNA, CDR2 YSLEER. The CDR3 is 18 residues long. The CDR3: CASSPLAGIPSSYNEQFF. CDR3 sequence (DNA): TGCGCCAGCAGCCCCCTAGCGGGGATCCCTAGCTCCTACAATGAGCAGTTCTTC.

J is TRBJ1-3 and V is TRBV5-6; a possible D gene is TRBD1 (5 bases). This CDR3 spans 16 amino acids. CDR1 SGHDT and CDR2 YYEEEE come from the germline V gene. The V end was cut by 3 bases, the J end by 0 bases, with 13 bases between. This CDR3 reads CASSSSGFFSGNTIYF. The CDR3 nucleotides are TGTGCCAGCAGCTCTTCAGGGTTTTTCTCTGGAAACACCATATATTTT.

This clone was seen more than once but under ten times. The J gene is TRBJ2-2, the V gene TRBV4-3, with a tentative D call TRBD2 (5 bases). Germline CDR1 and CDR2: LGHNA and YSLEER. Trimming removed 2 bases from V and 4 bases from J, with 8 bases in between. The length of the CDR3 is 14 residues. Written as DNA, the CDR3 is TGCGCCAGCAGCCAAAGGACTTTCACCGGGGAGCTGTTTTTT. Protein: CASSQRTFTGELFF.

The table lists this clone with a few counts. The chain employs TRBV28 and TRBJ1-5; possible D gene TRBD1, 6 bases. The CDR3 loop spans 13 amino acids. Deletions cut 4 bases from V and 8 bases from J, with 12 bases between. CDR1 and CDR2 from the germline V gene are MDHEN and SYDVKM. DNA of the CDR3: TGTGCCAGCAGTTGGGGGGGCGTAGAGCCCCAGCATTTT. Its protein is CASSWGGVEPQHF.

The genes are TRBV11-2 and TRBJ2-1, with 10 bases lining up with TRBD2. CDR3 length: 17 amino acids. From germline, CDR1 is SGHAT and CDR2 FQNNGV. V gave up 5 bases and J gave up 2 bases; unmatched junction bases: 9. The CDR3 here is CASSPRAGGTPYNEQFF. For the CDR3, the DNA is TGTGCCAGCAGCCCACGAGCGGGGGGGACTCCCTACAATGAGCAGTTCTTC.

The chain carries TRBV7-9 and TRBJ2-5; maybe TRBD1 (5 bases). CDR3 length: 14 residues. CDR1 and CDR2 from the germline V gene are SEHNR and FQNEAQ (reference sequence). V gave up 1 base and J gave up 5 bases, with 11 bases separating them. The CDR3: CASSLVNPGETQYF. The CDR3 DNA is TGTGCCAGCAGCTTAGTCAACCCAGGGGAGACCCAGTACTTC.

This clone has a single count. The chain carries TRBV30 and TRBJ2-5; D may be TRBD1 or TRBD2 (6 bases each). V was trimmed by 2 bases and J by 4 bases, leaving 11 bases between them. This CDR3 spans 13 amino acids. Per the germline V gene, CDR1 is GTSNPN and CDR2 is SVGIG (reference sequence). The CDR3 DNA sequence: TGTGCCTGGAGTTCGGGGGCGGTAGAGACCCAGTACTTC. Amino acids: CAWSSGAVETQYF.

The rearrangement links TRBV7-8 to TRBJ1-1; no firm D call. From germline, CDR1 is SGHVS and CDR2 FQNEAQ. Trimming took 5 bases from V and 8 from J, leaving 12 bases between them. This CDR3 is built from 12 residues. CDR3 protein: CASSPPREEAFF. CDR3 bases: TGTGCCAGCAGCCCCCCGAGGGAAGAAGCTTTCTTT.

This clone was seen a few times. The chain is built from TRBV15 and TRBJ2-2, with D possibly TRBD1 on 5 matching bases. Per the germline V gene, CDR1 is LNHNV and CDR2 is YYDKDF (reference sequence). Deletions cut 0 bases from V and 6 bases from J, with 17 bases between. This CDR3 contains 17 residues. This CDR3 reads CATSRDLRAILPGELFF. In nucleotides, the CDR3 is TGTGCCACCAGCAGAGATCTCAGGGCGATTCTTCCCGGGGAGCTGTTTTTT.

This clone was detected once. The V gene is TRBV6-6, the J gene TRBJ2-7, with 8 bases identical to TRBD1. The ends lost 0 bases at V and 2 bases at J; junction bases unmatched: 3. CDR1 is MNHNY and CDR2 is SVGAGI in the germline V gene (reference sequence). The CDR3 length is 15 residues. CDR3 residues: CASSYSGQETYEQYF. The CDR3 DNA reads TGTGCCAGCAGTTACTCGGGACAGGAGACCTACGAGCAGTACTTC.

CDR3 region: CASSSGVPWTLNTEAFF. CDR3 bases: TGTGCCAGCAGCTCCGGTGTACCTTGGACACTGAACACTGAAGCTTTCTTT. The V and J genes are TRBV5-5 and TRBJ1-1, with D tentatively TRBD1 (5 bases). CDR3 length equals 17 residues. CDR1 SGHKS and CDR2 YYEKEE come from the germline V gene (reference sequence). V was pared by 3 bases and J by 0 bases, with 18 bases between.